This T cell receptor beta chain was identified during a study of blood T cell repertoires in COVID-19. In the study overall: The United States, Italy and Spain supplied acute and convalescent COVID-19 samples. PBMCs, B-cell-depleted T cells, or T cells were the source of the cDNA or gDNA that made up the material.

The germline gives CDR1 MNHEY, CDR2 SVGAGI. Unmatched junction bases numbered 6, after V lost 2 bases and J lost 1 base. This CDR3 is built from 16 residues. As processed by the authors: How many nucleated cells were present was estimated from reference gene primer amplification. The method was immunoSEQ multiplex PCR; TCRdb's version includes in-frame clones alone and lacks a portion of them. The V and J calls and clone size were taken over from that table, and D and trimming were inferred from the DNA. The profile covers around 30,000 clones, with more than 70% appearing a single time and about 0.55% taken by the ten largest.

This TCR derives from a woman between 35 and 50 years old with active or convalescent COVID-19. V usage is TRBV6-5 and J usage is TRBJ2-7; 9 nucleotides align to TRBD2. The sequencing input was peripheral blood. CDR3 amino acids: CASSYLASGVSYEQYF. The CDR3 bases are TGTGCCAGCAGTTACCTAGCTAGCGGGGTGTCCTACGAGCAGTACTTC.